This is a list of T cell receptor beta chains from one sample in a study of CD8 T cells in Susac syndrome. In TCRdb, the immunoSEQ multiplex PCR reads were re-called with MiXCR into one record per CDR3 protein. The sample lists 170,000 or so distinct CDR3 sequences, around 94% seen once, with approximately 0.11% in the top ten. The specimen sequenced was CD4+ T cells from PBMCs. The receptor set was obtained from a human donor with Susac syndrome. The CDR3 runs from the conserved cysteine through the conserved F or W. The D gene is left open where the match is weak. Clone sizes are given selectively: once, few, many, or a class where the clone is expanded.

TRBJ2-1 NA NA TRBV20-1 TGCAGTGCACCCGACATGAATGAGCAGTTCTTC CSAPDMNEQFF
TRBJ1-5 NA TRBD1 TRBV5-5 TGTGCCAGCAGCCCGGGACAGAGTAGCAATCAGCCCCAGCATTTT CASSPGQSSNQPQHF
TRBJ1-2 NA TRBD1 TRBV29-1 TGCAGCGTTTCCCGGGACAGCAGTAACTATGGCTACACCTTC CSVSRDSSNYGYTF
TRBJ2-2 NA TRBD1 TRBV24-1 TGTGCCATCGGACAGGGAGGCACCGGGGAGCTGTTTTTT CAIGQGGTGELFF
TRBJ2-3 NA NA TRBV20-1 TGCAGTGCTAGCCCTGCCACAGATACGCAGTATTTT CSASPATDTQYF
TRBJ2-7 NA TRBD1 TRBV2 TGTGCCAGCAGTAGGGGGCTGTACGAGCAGTACTTC CASSRGLYEQYF
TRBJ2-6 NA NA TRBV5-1 TGCGCCAGCAGAACGGACGGGACGACTGGGGCCAACGTCCTGACTTTC CASRTDGTTGANVLTF
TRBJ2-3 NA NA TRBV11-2 TGTGCCAGCAGCCTCCTGGGACGGCAAAGCACAGATACGCAGTATTTT CASSLLGRQSTDTQYF
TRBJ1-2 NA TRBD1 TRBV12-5 TGTGCTAGTGGTTTCCTCGGTGTGGGGACAGGGGGGTACTATGGCTACACCTTC CASGFLGVGTGGYYGYTF
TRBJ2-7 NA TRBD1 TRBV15 TGTGCCACCAGCAGAACCCGGGACAGGGGGAACGAGCAGTACTTC CATSRTRDRGNEQYF
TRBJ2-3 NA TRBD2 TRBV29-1 TGCAGCGGAGCGGGGAACACAGATACGCAGTATTTT CSGAGNTDTQYF
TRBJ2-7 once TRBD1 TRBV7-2 TGTGCCAGCAGCCGCCGTGACGGACAGGGGTACGAGCAGTACTTC CASSRRDGQGYEQYF
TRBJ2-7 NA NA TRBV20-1 TGCAGTGCTAGAGATCGAACAGGGGAGGGCTACGAGCAGTACTTC CSARDRTGEGYEQYF
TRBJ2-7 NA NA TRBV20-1 TGCAGTACCGGCTCTATGGGCTACGAGCAGTACTTC CSTGSMGYEQYF
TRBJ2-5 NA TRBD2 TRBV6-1 TGTGCCAGCAGGCCCGTCGGACTAGCGGGGGGAGAACAAGAGACCCAGTACTTC CASRPVGLAGGEQETQYF
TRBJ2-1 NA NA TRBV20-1 TGCAGTGCTAGACATTGGAGGGCCTACAATGAGCAGTTCTTC CSARHWRAYNEQFF
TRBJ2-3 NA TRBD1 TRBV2 TGTGCCAGCAGTGCCGAACAGGGGGCAGATACGCAGTATTTT CASSAEQGADTQYF
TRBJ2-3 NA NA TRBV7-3 TGTGCCAGCAGCTTAAAGTTCGACACAGATACGCAGTATTTT CASSLKFDTDTQYF
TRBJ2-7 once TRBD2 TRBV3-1 TGTGCCAGCAGCCAACTAGCGGGGGCCTACGAGCAGTACTTC CASSQLAGAYEQYF
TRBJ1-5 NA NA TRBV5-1 TGCGCCAGCAGCCTCTACAGGTGCCATCAGCCCCAGCATTTT CASSLYRCHQPQHF
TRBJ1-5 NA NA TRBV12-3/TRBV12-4 TGTGCCAGCAGTTTCGACAGTTACAATCAGCCCCAGCATTTT CASSFDSYNQPQHF
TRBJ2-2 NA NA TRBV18 TGTGCCAGCTCACCACACGATTTCGGGGAGCTGTTTTTT CASSPHDFGELFF
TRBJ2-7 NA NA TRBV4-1 TGCGCCAGCAGCCGACAGGATGGCGCCTACGAGCAGTACTTC CASSRQDGAYEQYF
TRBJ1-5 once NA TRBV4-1 TGCGCCAGCAGCCAGATAACAGGGTATCAGCCCCAGCATTTT CASSQITGYQPQHF
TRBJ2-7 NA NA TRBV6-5 TGTGCCAGCAGTTCCACAGGGTGGCAGTACTTC CASSSTGWQYF
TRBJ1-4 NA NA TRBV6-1 TGTGCCAGCAGGCAGACCTCAACTAATGAAAAACTGTTTTTT CASRQTSTNEKLFF
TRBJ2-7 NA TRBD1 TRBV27 TGTGCCAGCATTCGAAACAGGGGGACAGGCGAGCAGTACTTC CASIRNRGTGEQYF
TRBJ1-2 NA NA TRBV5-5 TGTGCCAGCGGGGACCGTACCACCTATGGCTACACCTTC CASGDRTTYGYTF
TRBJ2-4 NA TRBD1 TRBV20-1 TGCAGTGCTAGAGGGACAGGCGGCATTCAGTACTTC CSARGTGGIQYF
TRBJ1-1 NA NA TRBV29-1 TGCAGCGTGGAGACCGGGGCTTTGAACACTGAAGCTTTCTTT CSVETGALNTEAFF
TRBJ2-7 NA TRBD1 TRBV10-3 TGTGCCATCAGTGGGGGACAGTCGAGCTCCTACGAGCAGTACTTC CAISGGQSSSYEQYF
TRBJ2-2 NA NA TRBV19 TGTGCCAGTAGTATCATAAGTAACACCGGGGAGCTGTTTTTT CASSIISNTGELFF
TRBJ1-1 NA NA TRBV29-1 TGCAGCGGCATACAGGATTGGGATACAATAATGAACACTGAAGCTTTCTTT CSGIQDWDTIMNTEAFF
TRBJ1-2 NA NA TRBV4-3 TGCGCCAGCAGCCAAGTTGGGCAGGAAAGTGGCTACACCTTC CASSQVGQESGYTF
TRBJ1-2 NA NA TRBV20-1 TGCAGTGCTCCCCAAGAAGGGGGCTATGGCTACACCTTC CSAPQEGGYGYTF
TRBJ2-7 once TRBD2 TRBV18 TGTGCCAGCTCACTAGGGGAGGGGAGCGAGCAGTACTTC CASSLGEGSEQYF
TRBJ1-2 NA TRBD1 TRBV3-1 TGTGCCAGCAGCCAAGATGACAGGGGAAACTATGGCTACACCTTC CASSQDDRGNYGYTF
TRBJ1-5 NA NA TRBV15 TGTGCCACCAGCAGAGATATAGGCGGGAATCAGCCCCAGCATTTT CATSRDIGGNQPQHF
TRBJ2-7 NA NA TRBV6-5 TGTGCCAGCAGCATCCTGACAGGCTCCTACGAGCAGTACTTC CASSILTGSYEQYF
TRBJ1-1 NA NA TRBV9 TGTGCCAGCAGTAGCGGGGATCCGAACACTGAAGCTTTCTTT CASSSGDPNTEAFF
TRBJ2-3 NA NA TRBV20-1 TGCAGTGCTAGAGATGTCAGTAGCACAGATACGCAGTATTTT CSARDVSSTDTQYF
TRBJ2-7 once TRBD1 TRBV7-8 TGTGCCAGCAGCGCCGGGACAGAAGTGTACTTC CASSAGTEVYF
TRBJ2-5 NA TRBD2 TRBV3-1 TGTGCCAGCAGCCAAGGCACTAGCGGGGGTAAGACCCAGTACTTC CASSQGTSGGKTQYF
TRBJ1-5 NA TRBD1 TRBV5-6 TGTGCCAGCAGCGATGCCGGGACAGGGGGTAATCAGCCCCAGCATTTT CASSDAGTGGNQPQHF
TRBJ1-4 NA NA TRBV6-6 TGTGCCAGCAGTCGCCCTTCTGAAAAACTGTTTTTT CASSRPSEKLFF
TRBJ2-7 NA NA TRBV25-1 TGTGCCAGCAGTGAAAACCGCCTAACCTACGAGCAGTACTTC CASSENRLTYEQYF
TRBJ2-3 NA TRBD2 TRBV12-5 TGTGCTAGTGGTTTGGGACTAGCGGCCGCAGATACGCAGTATTTT CASGLGLAAADTQYF
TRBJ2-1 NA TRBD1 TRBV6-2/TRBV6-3 TGTGCCAGCAGTGGACAGGGGGGGGACTCCTACAATGAGCAGTTCTTC CASSGQGGDSYNEQFF
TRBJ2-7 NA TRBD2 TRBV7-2 TGTGCCAGCAGCCAAAGGACTAGCGGGATAGACGAGCAGTACTTC CASSQRTSGIDEQYF
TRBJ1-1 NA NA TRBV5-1 TGCGCCAGCAGCTTGGATCAGAACACTGAAGCTTTCTTT CASSLDQNTEAFF
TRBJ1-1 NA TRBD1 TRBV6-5 TGTGCCAGCAGACCAGACAGGGCTACTGAAGCTTTCTTT CASRPDRATEAFF
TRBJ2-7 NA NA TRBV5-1 TGCGCCAGCAGCTTAGGTCACACCCGAGGAGAGCAGTACTTC CASSLGHTRGEQYF
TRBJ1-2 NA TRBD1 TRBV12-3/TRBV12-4 TGTGCCAGCAGTCTCTATCCCGGGACAGGGGGTGGTGGCTACACCTTC CASSLYPGTGGGGYTF
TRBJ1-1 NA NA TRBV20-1 TGCAGTGCTAGAGATGATGGACGGATGAACACTGAAGCTTTCTTT CSARDDGRMNTEAFF
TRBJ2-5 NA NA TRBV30 TGTGCCCGGGGCCGGGACTCCCCCAAGGGGACCCAGTACTTC CARGRDSPKGTQYF